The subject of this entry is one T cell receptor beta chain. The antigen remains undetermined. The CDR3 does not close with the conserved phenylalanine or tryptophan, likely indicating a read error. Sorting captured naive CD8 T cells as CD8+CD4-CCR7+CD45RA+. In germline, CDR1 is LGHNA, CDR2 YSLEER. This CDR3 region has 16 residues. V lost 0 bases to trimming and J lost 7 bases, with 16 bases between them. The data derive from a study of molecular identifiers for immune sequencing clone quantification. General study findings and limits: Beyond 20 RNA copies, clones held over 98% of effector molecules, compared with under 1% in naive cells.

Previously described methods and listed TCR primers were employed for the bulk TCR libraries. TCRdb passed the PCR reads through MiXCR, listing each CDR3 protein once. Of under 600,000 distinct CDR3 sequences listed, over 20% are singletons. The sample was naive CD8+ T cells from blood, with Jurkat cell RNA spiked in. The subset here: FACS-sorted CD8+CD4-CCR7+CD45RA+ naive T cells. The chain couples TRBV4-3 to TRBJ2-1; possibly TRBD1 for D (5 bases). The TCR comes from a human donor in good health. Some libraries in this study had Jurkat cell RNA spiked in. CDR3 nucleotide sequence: TGCGCCAGCAGCCAAGACTACAGGAGAAACTTAAATGAGCAGTTCCTC. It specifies CASSQDYRRNLNEQFL.